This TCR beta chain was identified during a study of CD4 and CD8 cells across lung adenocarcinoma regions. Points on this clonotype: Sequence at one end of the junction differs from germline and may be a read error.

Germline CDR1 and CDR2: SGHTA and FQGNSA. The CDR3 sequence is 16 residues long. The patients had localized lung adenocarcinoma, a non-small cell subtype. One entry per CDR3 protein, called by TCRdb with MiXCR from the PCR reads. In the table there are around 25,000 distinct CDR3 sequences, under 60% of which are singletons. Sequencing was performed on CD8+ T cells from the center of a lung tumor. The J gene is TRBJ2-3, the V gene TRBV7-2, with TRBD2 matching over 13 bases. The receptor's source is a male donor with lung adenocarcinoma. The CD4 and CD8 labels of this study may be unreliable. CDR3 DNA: TGTGCCAGCAGCCCAAGACTAGCGGGAGGCGAAGATACGCAGTATTTC. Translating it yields CASSPRLAGGEDTQYF.